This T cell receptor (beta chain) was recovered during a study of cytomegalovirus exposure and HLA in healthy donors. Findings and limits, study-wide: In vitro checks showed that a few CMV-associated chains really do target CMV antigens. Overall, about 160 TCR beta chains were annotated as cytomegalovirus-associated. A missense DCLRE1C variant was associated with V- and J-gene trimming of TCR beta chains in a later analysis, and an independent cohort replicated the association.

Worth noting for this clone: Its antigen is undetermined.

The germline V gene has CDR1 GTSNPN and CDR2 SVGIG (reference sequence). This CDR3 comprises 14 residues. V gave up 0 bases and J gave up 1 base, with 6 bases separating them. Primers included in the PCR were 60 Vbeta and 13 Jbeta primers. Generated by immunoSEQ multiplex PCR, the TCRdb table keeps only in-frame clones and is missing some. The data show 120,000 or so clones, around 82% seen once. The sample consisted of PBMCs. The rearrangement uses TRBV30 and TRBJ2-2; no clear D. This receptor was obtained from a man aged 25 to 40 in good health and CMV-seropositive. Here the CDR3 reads CAWSVLLNTGELFF. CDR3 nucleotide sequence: TGTGCCTGGAGTGTTCTCCTGAACACCGGGGAGCTGTTTTTT.